These 20 T cell receptor beta chains originate from one sample sequenced in a study of blood T cell repertoires in COVID-19. TCRdb's copy holds only in-frame clones and misses some; the assay was immunoSEQ multiplex PCR. This sample has about 75,000 clones, with 90% found just once. Sequenced: peripheral blood. The receptors were sampled from a human donor in a cohort sampled during active COVID-19.

The table lists this clone with a count of one. The rearrangement uses TRBV2 and TRBJ2-7; a weak D match, TRBD2 (6 bases). Trimming shortened V by 7 bases and J by 3 bases, and 16 bases separated the two germline ends. Germline CDR1 reads SNHLY; CDR2 reads FYNNEI. The CDR3 covers 14 residues. CDR3: CASTRGGTFYEQYF. The CDR3 DNA sequence: TGTGCCAGCACCAGAGGAGGGACCTTCTACGAGCAGTACTTC. Combining the CDR3 with reference TRBV2 and TRBJ2-7 gives the whole variable domain EPEVTQTPSHQVTQMGQEVILRCVPISNHLYFYWYRQILGQKVEFLVSFYNNEISEKSEIFDDQFSVERPDGSNFTLKIRSTKLEDSAMYFCASTRGGTFYEQYFGPGTRLTVT.

This chain links TRBV30 with TRBJ2-7; 13 positions match TRBD2. V lost 0 bases to trimming and J lost 7 bases; unmatched junction nucleotides: 6. The CDR3 spans 15 residues. Germline CDR1 and CDR2: GTSNPN and SVGIG (reference sequence). The CDR3 loop is CAWSVGLAGVDEQYF. The DNA of the CDR3 is TGTGCCTGGAGTGTAGGACTAGCGGGAGTAGATGAGCAGTACTTC.

The chain carries TRBV15 and TRBJ1-2; perhaps TRBD1 as D (5 bases). V was shortened by 1 base and J by 8 bases, with 11 bases between the two germline ends. This CDR3 contains 13 residues. Germline V gene data show CDR1 as LNHNV and CDR2 as YYDKDF (reference sequence). CDR3 loop: CATSRGGSKGYTF. CDR3 in DNA: TGTGCCACCAGCAGAGGGGGCAGTAAAGGCTACACCTTC.

This chain uses TRBV6-2 or TRBV6-3 with TRBJ2-7, with D possibly being TRBD2 (5 bases). The CDR3 loop spans 16 amino acids. Trimming pared 0 bases from V and 2 bases from J, leaving 14 bases between. Looked up from germline, CDR1 is MNHEY and CDR2 is SVGEGT. The CDR3 DNA is TGTGCCAGCAGTTACTCTCCGGGAAGGCTCACCTACGAGCAGTACTTC. The encoded protein is CASSYSPGRLTYEQYF.

V usage is TRBV6-5 and J usage is TRBJ1-2; TRBD1 agrees at 7 bases. The CDR3 is made up of 15 amino acids. V lost 0 bases and J lost 2; bases outside the gene matches: 3. Germline assignment: CDR1 MNHEY and CDR2 SVGAGI. Written as DNA, the CDR3 is TGTGCCAGCAGTTACTCCCCGACAGGGAACTATGGCTACACCTTC. Its translation: CASSYSPTGNYGYTF.

The chain uses TRBV5-1 and TRBJ2-7; 11 bases map to TRBD2. The CDR3 covers 16 residues. J was trimmed by 1 base and V by 3 bases; bases with no gene match: 6. Germline CDR1 is SGHRS and CDR2 is YFSETQ. The CDR3: CASSWSWTSGSYEQYF. The CDR3 DNA is TGCGCCAGCAGCTGGTCCTGGACTAGCGGGTCCTACGAGCAGTACTTC.

V usage is TRBV2 and J usage is TRBJ2-7; 9 nucleotides match TRBD1. Germline CDR1 SNHLY, CDR2 FYNNEI. J lost 0 bases, V lost 3 bases, and 9 bases had no gene match. CDR3 size: 17 residues. This chain's CDR3 is CASSDVGTGRYSYEQYF. The CDR3 nucleotides read TGTGCCAGCAGTGACGTCGGGACAGGGCGATACTCCTACGAGCAGTACTTC.

The J gene is TRBJ2-2, the V gene TRBV18; TRBD2 matches at 11 bases. There are 16 residues in the CDR3. CDR1 is KGHSH and CDR2 is LQKENI in the germline V gene. J gave up 5 bases and V 3 bases, and 5 bases lay outside the gene matches. As DNA, the CDR3 is TGTGCCAGCTCACCCAGGACTAGCGGGTCTACCGGGGAGCTGTTTTTT. Translating it yields CASSPRTSGSTGELFF.

The chain combines TRBV4-2 with TRBJ2-7; tentatively, D is TRBD1 (6 bases). Germline V gene lookup returns CDR1 LGHNA and CDR2 YNFKEQ. The CDR3 length is 17 residues. V lost 1 base, J lost 3 bases, and 19 bases lay in between. The CDR3 protein is CASSQVGTGRLNYEQYF. CDR3 DNA: TGTGCCAGCAGCCAAGTAGGAACAGGGCGACTAAACTACGAGCAGTACTTC.

V usage is TRBV4-3 and J usage is TRBJ2-1; 12 bases fit TRBD2. After removal of 2 bases from V and 7 bases from J, the junction contained 9 bases not matched to a gene. The CDR3 runs to 17 residues. CDR1 is LGHNA and CDR2 is YSLEER in the germline V gene. The CDR3 DNA reads as TGCGCCAGCAGCCAATTTAGGACTAGCGGGGCCTCAAATGAGCAGTTCTTC. Translation gives CASSQFRTSGASNEQFF.

This sequence joins TRBV7-9 and TRBJ1-5; 9 nucleotides align to TRBD1. V dropped 5 bases and J dropped 7; count of bases not matched to a gene: 12. The CDR3 sequence is 16 residues long. In germline, CDR1 is SEHNR, CDR2 FQNEAQ (reference sequence). CDR3 sequence (DNA): TGTGCCAGCAGCCTGGGACAGGGAGATTTTAACCAGCCCCAGCATTTT. It codes for CASSLGQGDFNQPQHF.

The chain is built from TRBV5-1 and TRBJ1-2; 10 nucleotides align to TRBD1. This CDR3 comprises 14 residues. The trim removed 6 bases at V and 8 bases at J, leaving 10 bases unmatched. The V gene's germline CDR1 is SGHRS and CDR2 YFSETQ. The DNA for the CDR3 is TGCGCCAGCAAAACTGGGGGGACAGGGGCAGGCTACACCTTC. Its protein product is CASKTGGTGAGYTF.

This clone was picked up one time. The chain joins TRBV5-1 to TRBJ2-5; 7 bases match TRBD1. The V and J ends lost 3 bases and 2 bases, in that order; junction bases with no gene match: 10. The CDR3 consists of 16 residues. Germline CDR1 and CDR2: SGHRS and YFSETQ. The CDR3 spells CASSSTPSGQQETQYF. DNA for the CDR3: TGCGCCAGCAGCTCCACCCCGTCGGGACAGCAAGAGACCCAGTACTTC.

This clone showed up just a few times. This sequence joins TRBV7-2 and TRBJ2-5; a weak D match, TRBD2 (7 bases). This CDR3 is 17 amino acids long. CDR1 and CDR2 from the germline V gene are SGHTA and FQGNSA. The V gene lost 0 bases and the J gene lost 0 bases, with 14 bases spanning the gap. The CDR3 region is CASSLARGGGHQETQYF. CDR3 bases: TGTGCCAGCAGCTTAGCGAGGGGAGGGGGACACCAAGAGACCCAGTACTTC.

The CDR3: CASGSSYEQYF. CDR3 bases: TGTGCCAGCGGGAGCTCCTACGAGCAGTACTTC. This chain connects TRBV3-1 (or the pseudogene TRBV3-2) to TRBJ2-7; tentatively, D is TRBD2 (5 bases). Germline V gene sequence: CDR1 LGHDT, CDR2 YNNKEL (reference sequence). The CDR3 length is 11 residues. Trimming took 8 bases from V and 0 from J, leaving 5 bases between them.

The chain has TRBV30 and TRBJ1-2; tentative D call: TRBD1 (6 bases). From germline, CDR1 is GTSNPN and CDR2 SVGIG (reference sequence). There are 14 residues in the CDR3. V was clipped by 0 bases and J by 3 bases, with 11 bases between them. In DNA, the CDR3 is TGTGCCTGGAGTGTAGGGGCAGGGGACTATGGCTACACCTTC. Its translation is CAWSVGAGDYGYTF.

V and J are TRBV3-1 (or the pseudogene TRBV3-2) and TRBJ2-7, with 8 bases identical to TRBD1. The ends lost 0 bases at V and 1 base at J; junction bases unmatched: 14. The CDR3 is 19 amino acids. Germline values: CDR1 LGHDT, CDR2 YNNKEL (reference sequence). This chain's CDR3 is CASSQDEGGQGGKSYEQYF. The CDR3 DNA reads TGTGCCAGCAGCCAAGATGAGGGTGGACAGGGAGGTAAGTCCTACGAGCAGTACTTC.

This chain links TRBV15 with TRBJ2-1, with 13 bases aligning to TRBD2. CDR3 length: 16 amino acids. Germline V gives CDR1 LNHNV, CDR2 YYDKDF (reference sequence). V was clipped by 1 base and J by 3 bases; unmatched bases: 0. The CDR3 DNA reads as TGTGCCACCAGCAGAGGACTAGCGGGGGGCTACAATGAGCAGTTCTTC. Translated: CATSRGLAGGYNEQFF.

This chain connects TRBV27 to TRBJ2-2; 8 bases are a match to TRBD2. V trimming: 6 bases; J trimming: 7 bases; junction bases outside the gene matches: 4. Germline assignment: CDR1 MNHEY and CDR2 SMNVEV (reference sequence). The CDR3 has 13 residues. The DNA of the CDR3 is TGTGCCAGCAGAGCGGGAGCGGTCGGGGAGCTGTTTTTT. Residues: CASRAGAVGELFF.

The V call is TRBV11-2, the J call TRBJ1-2, with D possibly matching TRBD1 (6 bases). V lost 5 bases to trimming and J lost 8 bases, with 21 bases between them. CDR3 length: 15 residues. The V gene's germline CDR1 is SGHAT and CDR2 FQNNGV. The CDR3 spells CASSKLPGGAAGYTF. The CDR3 coding sequence is TGTGCCAGCAGCAAACTGCCGGGGGGGGCTGCCGGCTACACCTTC.